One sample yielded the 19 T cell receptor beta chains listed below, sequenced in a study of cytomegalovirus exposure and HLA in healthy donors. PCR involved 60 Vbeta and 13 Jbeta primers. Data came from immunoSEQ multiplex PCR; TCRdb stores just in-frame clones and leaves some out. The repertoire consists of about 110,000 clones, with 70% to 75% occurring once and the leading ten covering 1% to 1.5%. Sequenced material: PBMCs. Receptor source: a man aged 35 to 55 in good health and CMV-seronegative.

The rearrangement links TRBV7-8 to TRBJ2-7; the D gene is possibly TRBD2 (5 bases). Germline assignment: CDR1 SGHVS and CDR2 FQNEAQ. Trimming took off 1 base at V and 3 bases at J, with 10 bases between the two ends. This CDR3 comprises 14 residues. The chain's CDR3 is CASSLVAGNYEQYF. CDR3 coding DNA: TGTGCCAGCAGCTTAGTCGCCGGGAACTACGAGCAGTACTTC.

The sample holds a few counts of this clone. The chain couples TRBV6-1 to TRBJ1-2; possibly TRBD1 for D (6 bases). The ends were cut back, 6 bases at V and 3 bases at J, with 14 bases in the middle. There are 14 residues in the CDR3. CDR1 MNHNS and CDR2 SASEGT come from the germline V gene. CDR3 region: CASRPSTGYYGYTF. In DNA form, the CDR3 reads TGTGCCAGCAGACCTTCGACAGGATACTATGGCTACACCTTC.

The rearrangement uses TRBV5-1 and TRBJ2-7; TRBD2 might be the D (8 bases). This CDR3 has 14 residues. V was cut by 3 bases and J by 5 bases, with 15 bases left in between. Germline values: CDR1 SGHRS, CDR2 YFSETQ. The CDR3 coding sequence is TGCGCCAGCAGCTCGGGACTAGGGGGCGACGAGCAGTACTTC. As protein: CASSSGLGGDEQYF.

Written as DNA, the CDR3 is TGTGCCAGCTCACCAACGGGACAGAAGTTTTCAGATACGCAGTATTTT. Translated: CASSPTGQKFSDTQYF. The chain uses TRBV18 and TRBJ2-3; TRBD1 agrees at 7 bases. The CDR3 sequence is 16 residues long. The V and J ends lost 2 bases and 4 bases, in that order; junction bases with no gene match: 9. Germline CDR1 is KGHSH and CDR2 is LQKENI.

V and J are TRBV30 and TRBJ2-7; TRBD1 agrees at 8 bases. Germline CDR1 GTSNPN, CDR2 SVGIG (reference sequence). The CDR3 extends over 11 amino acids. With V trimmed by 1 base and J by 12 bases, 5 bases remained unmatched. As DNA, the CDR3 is TGTGCCTGGAGTGAGCCGGGACAGGTGTACTTC. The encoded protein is CAWSEPGQVYF.

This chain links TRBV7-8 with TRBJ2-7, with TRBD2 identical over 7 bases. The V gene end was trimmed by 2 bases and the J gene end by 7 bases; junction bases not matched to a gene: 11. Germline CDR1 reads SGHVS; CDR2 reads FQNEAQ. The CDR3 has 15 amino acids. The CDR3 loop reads CASSLNTFGTKEQYF. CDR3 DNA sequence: TGTGCCAGCAGCTTAAATACCTTTGGGACTAAAGAGCAGTACTTC. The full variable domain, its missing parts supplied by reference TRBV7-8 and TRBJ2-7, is GAGVSQSPRYKVAKRGQDVALRCDPISGHVSLFWYQQALGQGPEFLTYFQNEAQLDKSGLPSDRFFAERPEGSVSTLKIQRTQQEDSAVYLCASSLNTFGTKEQYFGPGTRLTVT.

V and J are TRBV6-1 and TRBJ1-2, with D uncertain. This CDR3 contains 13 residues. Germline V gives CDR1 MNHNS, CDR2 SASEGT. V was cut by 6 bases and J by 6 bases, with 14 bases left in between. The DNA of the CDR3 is TGTGCCAGCAGGCAAACGTGGGCAGATGGCTACACCTTC. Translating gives CASRQTWADGYTF.

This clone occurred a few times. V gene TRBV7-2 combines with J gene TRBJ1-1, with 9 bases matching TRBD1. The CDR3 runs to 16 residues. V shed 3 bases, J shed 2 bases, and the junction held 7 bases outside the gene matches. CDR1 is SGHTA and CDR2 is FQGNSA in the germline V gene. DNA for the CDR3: TGTGCCAGCAGCTTTCCCAGGACAGGGGACAACACTGAAGCTTTCTTT. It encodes CASSFPRTGDNTEAFF.

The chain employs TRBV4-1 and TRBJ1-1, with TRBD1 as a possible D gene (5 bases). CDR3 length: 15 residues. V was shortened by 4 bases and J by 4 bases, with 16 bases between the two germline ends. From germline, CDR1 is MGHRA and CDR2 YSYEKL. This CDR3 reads CASSPSGGGGTEAFF. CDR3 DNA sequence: TGCGCCAGCAGCCCGTCGGGGGGGGGAGGCACTGAAGCTTTCTTT.

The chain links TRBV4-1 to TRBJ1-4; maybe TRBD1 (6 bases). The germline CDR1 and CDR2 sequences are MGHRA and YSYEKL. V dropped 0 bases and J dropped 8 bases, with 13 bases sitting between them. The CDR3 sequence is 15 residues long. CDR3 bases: TGCGCCAGCAGCCAAGAAGGGGGGGAGGGCGAAAAACTGTTTTTT. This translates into CASSQEGGEGEKLFF.

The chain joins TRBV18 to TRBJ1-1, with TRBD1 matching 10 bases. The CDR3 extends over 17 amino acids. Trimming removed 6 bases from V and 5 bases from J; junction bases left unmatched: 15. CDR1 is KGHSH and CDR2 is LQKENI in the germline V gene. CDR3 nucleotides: TGTGCCAGCTCCCACCCGGGACAGGGGTCGGGGGGGACTGAAGCTTTCTTT. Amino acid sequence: CASSHPGQGSGGTEAFF.

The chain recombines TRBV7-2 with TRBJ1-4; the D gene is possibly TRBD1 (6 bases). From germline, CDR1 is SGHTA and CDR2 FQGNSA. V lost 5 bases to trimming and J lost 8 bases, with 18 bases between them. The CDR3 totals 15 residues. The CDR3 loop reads CASSGSGGRREKLFF. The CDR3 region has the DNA TGTGCCAGCAGCGGCAGTGGGGGCCGACGGGAAAAACTGTTTTTT.

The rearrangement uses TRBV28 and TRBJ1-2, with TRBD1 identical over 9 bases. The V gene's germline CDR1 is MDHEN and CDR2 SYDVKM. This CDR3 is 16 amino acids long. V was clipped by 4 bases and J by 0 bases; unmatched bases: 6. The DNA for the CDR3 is TGTGCCAGCAGTTCCCCCCGGGACAGGGCTAACTATGGCTACACCTTC. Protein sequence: CASSSPRDRANYGYTF.

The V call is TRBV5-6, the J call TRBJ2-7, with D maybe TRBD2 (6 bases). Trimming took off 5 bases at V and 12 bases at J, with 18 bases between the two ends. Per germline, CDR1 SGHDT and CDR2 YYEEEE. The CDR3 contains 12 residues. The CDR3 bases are TGTGCCAGCAGTGGGGACCCGGGACTTCCGTACTTC. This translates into CASSGDPGLPYF.

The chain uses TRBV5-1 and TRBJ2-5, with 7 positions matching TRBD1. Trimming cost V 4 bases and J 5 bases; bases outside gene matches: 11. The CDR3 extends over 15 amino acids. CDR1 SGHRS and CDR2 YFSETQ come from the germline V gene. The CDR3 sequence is CASSTGQDWRETQYF. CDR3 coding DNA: TGCGCCAGCAGCACAGGACAGGACTGGAGGGAGACCCAGTACTTC.

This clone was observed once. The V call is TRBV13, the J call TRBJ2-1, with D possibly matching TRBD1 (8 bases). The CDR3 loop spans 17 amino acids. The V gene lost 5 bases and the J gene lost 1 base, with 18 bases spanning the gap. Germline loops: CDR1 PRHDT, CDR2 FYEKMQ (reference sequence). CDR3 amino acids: CASSPFGQGGSYNEQFF. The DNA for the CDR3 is TGTGCCAGCAGCCCCTTCGGACAGGGAGGGTCCTACAATGAGCAGTTCTTC.

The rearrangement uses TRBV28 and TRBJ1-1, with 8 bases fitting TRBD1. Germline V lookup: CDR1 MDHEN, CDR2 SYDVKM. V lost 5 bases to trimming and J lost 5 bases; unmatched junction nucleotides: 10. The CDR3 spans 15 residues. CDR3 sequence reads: CASSPATGDRTEAFF. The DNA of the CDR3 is TGTGCCAGCAGTCCAGCGACAGGGGATCGAACTGAAGCTTTCTTT. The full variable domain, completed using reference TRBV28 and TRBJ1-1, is DVKVTQSSRYLVKRTGEKVFLECVQDMDHENMFWYRQDPGLGLRLIYFSYDVKMKEKGDIPEGYSVSREKKERFSLILESASTNQTSMYLCASSPATGDRTEAFFGQGTRLTVV.

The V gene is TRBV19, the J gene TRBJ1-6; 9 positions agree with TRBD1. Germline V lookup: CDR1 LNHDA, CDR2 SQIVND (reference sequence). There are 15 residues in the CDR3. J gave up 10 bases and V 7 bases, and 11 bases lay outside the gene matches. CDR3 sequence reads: CASTPGGTGHSPLHF. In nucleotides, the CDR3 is TGTGCCAGTACCCCCGGCGGGACAGGGCACTCACCCCTCCACTTT.

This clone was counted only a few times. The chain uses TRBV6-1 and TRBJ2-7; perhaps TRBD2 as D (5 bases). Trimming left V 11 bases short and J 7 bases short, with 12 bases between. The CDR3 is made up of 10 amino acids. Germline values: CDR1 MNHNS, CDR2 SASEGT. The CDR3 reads CASPGGEQYF. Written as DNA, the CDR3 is TGTGCCTCCCCCGGCGGGGAGCAGTACTTC.